The 12 T cell receptor beta chains reported below all come from one sample, sequenced in a study of blood T cell repertoires in COVID-19. The assay was immunoSEQ multiplex PCR, and TCRdb's table has in-frame clones only and misses some. The data show 14,000 or so clones, 75% to 90% seen once. The sample consisted of peripheral blood. These receptors all stem from a man between 40 and 49 years old with active or convalescent COVID-19.

The CDR3 protein is CASSPIGGSGTDTQYF. Written as DNA, the CDR3 is TGTGCCAGCTCACCAATCGGGGGGAGTGGCACAGATACGCAGTATTTT. The V call is TRBV18, the J call TRBJ2-3; the match to TRBD2 covers 7 bases. This CDR3 is 16 amino acids long. V shed 2 bases and J 1 base; nucleotides not matched to a gene: 6. Germline CDR1 is KGHSH and CDR2 is LQKENI.

The chain employs TRBV5-1 and TRBJ1-1; a weak D match, TRBD1 (5 bases). V lost 2 bases and J lost 1, with 6 bases in between. This CDR3 contains 13 residues. From germline, CDR1 is SGHRS and CDR2 YFSETQ. CDR3 amino acids: CASSFTGNTEAFF. The CDR3 bases are TGCGCCAGCAGCTTTACAGGGAACACTGAAGCTTTCTTT.

V usage is TRBV9 and J usage is TRBJ2-1; a possible D gene is TRBD2 (6 bases). Germline CDR1 is SGDLS and CDR2 is YYNGEE. This CDR3 is built from 17 residues. Trimming cost V 3 bases and J 2 bases, with 18 bases left between them. The CDR3 coding sequence is TGTGCCAGCAGCGAGGGACTCAGAGGGGTGCCCTACAATGAGCAGTTCTTC. Translated, it gives CASSEGLRGVPYNEQFF.

This clone has a single count. The rearrangement joins TRBV4-3 to TRBJ2-2; D uncertain. Deletions cut 1 base from V and 1 base from J, with 16 bases between. CDR1 is LGHNA and CDR2 is YSLEER in the germline V gene. The CDR3 spans 18 residues. CDR3 DNA: TGCGCCAGCAGCCAAGGTCTCACCCCTTCAGGGAACACCGGGGAGCTGTTTTTT. This codes for CASSQGLTPSGNTGELFF.

The genes are TRBV28 and TRBJ2-7, with D possibly TRBD1 on 5 matching bases. Trimming left V 5 bases short and J 4 bases short, with 9 bases between. CDR3 size: 12 residues. Germline CDR1 and CDR2: MDHEN and SYDVKM. The CDR3 here is CASSDQGYEQYF. The CDR3 nucleotides are TGTGCCAGCAGTGATCAGGGTTACGAGCAGTACTTC.

The chain links TRBV10-3 to TRBJ2-1, with TRBD2 identical over 13 bases. This CDR3 is 17 amino acids long. The V and J ends lost 5 bases and 4 bases, in that order; junction bases with no gene match: 8. CDR1 is ENHRY, CDR2 SYGVKD, per germline. CDR3 DNA sequence: TGTGCCATCAGTTTCTCCGGGACTAGCGGGGTATACAATGAGCAGTTCTTC. It translates to CAISFSGTSGVYNEQFF.

This clone has more than one count but fewer than ten. The chain joins TRBV18 to TRBJ1-2, with D possibly being TRBD1 (5 bases). In germline, CDR1 is KGHSH, CDR2 LQKENI. The CDR3 is made up of 13 amino acids. The V end was cut by 3 bases, the J end by 6 bases, with 11 bases between. CDR3 nucleotides: TGTGCCAGCTCACCGACAACCAGGGATGGCTACACCTTC. It specifies CASSPTTRDGYTF.

The CDR3 here is CASSYDLMDEKLFF. The CDR3 DNA is TGTGCCAGCAGTTACGACTTGATGGATGAAAAACTGTTTTTT. The V gene is TRBV6-2 or TRBV6-3, the J gene TRBJ1-4; D unclear. From germline, CDR1 is MNHEY and CDR2 SVGEGT. The CDR3 spans 14 residues. Trimming took off 2 bases at V and 6 bases at J, with 10 bases between the two ends.

This clone was counted between two and nine times. J is TRBJ2-1 and V is TRBV12-3 or TRBV12-4, with 7 bases identical to TRBD1. V was clipped by 5 bases and J by 6 bases; unmatched bases: 4. The length of the CDR3 is 13 residues. CDR3 amino acids: CASSRGQTNEQFF. In nucleotides, the CDR3 is TGTGCCAGCAGTAGGGGACAGACCAATGAGCAGTTCTTC.

The genes are TRBV6-6 and TRBJ2-2; possibly TRBD1 for D (7 bases). CDR1 MNHNY and CDR2 SVGAGI come from the germline V gene (reference sequence). With 2 bases removed from V and 4 bases from J, the gap between germline ends came to 14 bases. There are 16 residues in the CDR3. This CDR3 is CASSYARGVVTGELFF. The DNA for the CDR3 is TGTGCCAGCAGTTACGCCAGGGGGGTGGTCACCGGGGAGCTGTTTTTT.

The chain has TRBV2 and TRBJ1-3; no definite D call. The germline V gene encodes CDR1 SNHLY and CDR2 FYNNEI. Trimming took 4 bases from V and 8 from J, leaving 15 bases between them. The CDR3 extends over 14 amino acids. The CDR3 DNA is TGTGCCAGCAGTGGGTTTCAGGCCGGGGACACCATATATTTT. Protein sequence: CASSGFQAGDTIYF. The full variable domain, completed using reference TRBV2 and TRBJ1-3, is EPEVTQTPSHQVTQMGQEVILRCVPISNHLYFYWYRQILGQKVEFLVSFYNNEISEKSEIFDDQFSVERPDGSNFTLKIRSTKLEDSAMYFCASSGFQAGDTIYFGEGSWLTVV.

This clone was counted a single time. The chain links TRBV5-1 to TRBJ1-2; weak D call: TRBD1 (6 bases). V lost 1 base and J 7 bases, leaving 20 bases between the germline ends. Germline V lookup: CDR1 SGHRS, CDR2 YFSETQ. This CDR3 region has 16 residues. The CDR3 is CASSLLEQGSGGGYTF. The CDR3 coding sequence is TGCGCCAGCAGCTTGCTTGAACAGGGTTCAGGCGGTGGCTACACCTTC.